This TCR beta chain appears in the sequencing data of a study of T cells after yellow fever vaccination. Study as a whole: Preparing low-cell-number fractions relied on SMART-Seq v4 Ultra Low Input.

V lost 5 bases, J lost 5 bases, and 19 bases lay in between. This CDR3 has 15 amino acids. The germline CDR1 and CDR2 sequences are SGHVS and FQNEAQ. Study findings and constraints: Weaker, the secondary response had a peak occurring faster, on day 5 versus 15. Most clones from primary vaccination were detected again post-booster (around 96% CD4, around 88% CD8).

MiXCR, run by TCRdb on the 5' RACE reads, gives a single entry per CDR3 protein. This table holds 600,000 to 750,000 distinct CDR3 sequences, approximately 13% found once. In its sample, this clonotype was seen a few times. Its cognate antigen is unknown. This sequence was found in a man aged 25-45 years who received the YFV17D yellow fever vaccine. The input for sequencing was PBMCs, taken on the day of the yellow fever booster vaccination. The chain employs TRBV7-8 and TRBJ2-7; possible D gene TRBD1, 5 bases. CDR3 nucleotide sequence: TGTGCCAGCAGCCTCCCTGGGGCGAGGTGGAACGAGCAGTACTTC. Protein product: CASSLPGARWNEQYF.